The clone carrying this T cell receptor (beta chain) was counted ten times or more. The data stem from a study of CD8 T cells in ankylosing spondylitis. V gave up 6 bases and J gave up 0 bases, with 12 bases separating them. Per the germline V gene, CDR1 is MNHEY and CDR2 is SVGEGT. CDR3 length: 15 residues. TCRdb re-analysed the 5' RACE reads in MiXCR, keeping a single row per CDR3 protein. The sample includes roughly 35,000 distinct CDR3 sequences, roughly an eighth of them seen just once. This chain connects TRBV6-2 or TRBV6-3 to TRBJ2-1; maybe TRBD1 (6 bases). The material sequenced was synovial fluid, either unsorted or a sorted T cell fraction (not recorded which). The sequence was collected from a male donor with ankylosing spondylitis. The CDR3 DNA reads TGTGCCAGCAGCCCCGGACAGTTCTCCTACAATGAGCAGTTCTTC. Translated: CASSPGQFSYNEQFF.